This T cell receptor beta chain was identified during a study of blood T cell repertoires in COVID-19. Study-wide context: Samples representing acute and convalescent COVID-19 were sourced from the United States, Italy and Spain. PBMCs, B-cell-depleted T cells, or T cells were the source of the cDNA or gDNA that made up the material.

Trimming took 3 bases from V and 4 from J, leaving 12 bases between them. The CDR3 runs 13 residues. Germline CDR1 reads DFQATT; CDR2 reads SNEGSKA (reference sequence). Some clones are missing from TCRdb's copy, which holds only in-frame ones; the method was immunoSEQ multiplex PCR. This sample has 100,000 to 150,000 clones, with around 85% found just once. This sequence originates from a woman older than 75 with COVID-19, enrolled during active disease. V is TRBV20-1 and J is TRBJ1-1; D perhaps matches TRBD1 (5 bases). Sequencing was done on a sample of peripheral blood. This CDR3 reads CSASRVGGTEAFF. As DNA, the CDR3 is TGCAGTGCTAGTAGGGTGGGGGGCACTGAAGCTTTCTTT.